This passage covers 28 T cell receptor beta chains from one sample sequenced in a study of T-cell reconstitution after alpha-beta-depleted transplantation in children. Preparation of the TCRbeta library involved a method that used unique molecular identifiers. TCRdb itself ran the PCR reads through MiXCR, one entry per CDR3 protein. This table has tens of thousands of distinct CDR3 sequences, roughly a tenth appearing once. Sample: PBMCs from the stem cell graft donor, taken from the stem cell graft. The receptor source for this set is a human donor who donated a stem cell graft to a child with chronic granulomatous disease.

This clonotype has a count of ten or more. The chain is built from TRBV15 and TRBJ2-3, with TRBD1 identical over 8 bases. The CDR3 spans 16 residues. V shed 5 bases and J 3 bases; nucleotides not matched to a gene: 10. CDR1 is LNHNV, CDR2 YYDKDF, per germline (reference sequence). The CDR3 nucleotides read TGTGCCACCAGCGCCCGAAGACAGGGGAAAACAGATACGCAGTATTTT. Its protein product is CATSARRQGKTDTQYF.

This clonotype was seen at least ten times. Given a much more abundant clone one base away, this may be a read error. This chain uses TRBV20-1 with TRBJ2-2; TRBD2 agrees at 7 bases. The CDR3 runs to 17 residues. The germline V gene has CDR1 DFQATT and CDR2 SNEGSKA (reference sequence). CDR3 residues: CCASQRGRGANTGELFF. The CDR3 nucleotides read TGCTGTGCTTCTCAGAGGGGACGGGGGGCGAACACCGGGGAGCTGTTTTTT.

The sample holds many counts of this clonotype. The rearrangement uses TRBV12-3 or TRBV12-4 and TRBJ1-3; D unresolved. There are 15 residues in the CDR3. The V end was cut by 7 bases, the J end by 0 bases, with 13 bases between. The CDR3 sequence: CASTGISISGNTIYF. CDR3 bases: TGTGCCAGCACCGGGATTTCCATCTCTGGAAACACCATATATTTT.

This clonotype was observed many times. The chain is built from TRBV3-1 and TRBJ2-7, with 9 bases that match TRBD1. CDR1 LGHDT and CDR2 YNNKEL come from the germline V gene (reference sequence). The length of the CDR3 is 14 residues. V was clipped by 4 bases and J by 5 bases; unmatched bases: 6. The CDR3: CASSPTRDRDEQYF. The CDR3 DNA is TGTGCCAGCAGCCCAACTCGGGACAGGGACGAGCAGTACTTC.

This clonotype has a count of ten or more. The chain carries TRBV5-1 and TRBJ2-6; the D is unclear. Germline CDR1 reads SGHRS; CDR2 reads YFSETQ. The CDR3 runs to 19 residues. Trimming removed 1 base from V and 0 bases from J, with 17 bases in between. CDR3 sequence: CASSLPSTGNLSGANVLTF. DNA of the CDR3: TGCGCCAGCAGCTTGCCCTCGACGGGTAACCTCTCTGGGGCCAACGTCCTGACTTTC.

This clonotype has ten or more counts. The chain is built from TRBV5-1 and TRBJ1-1, with 7 bases lining up with TRBD1. The CDR3 sequence is 13 residues long. With V trimmed by 5 bases and J by 5 bases, 6 bases remained unmatched. Per the germline V gene, CDR1 is SGHRS and CDR2 is YFSETQ. CDR3 coding DNA: TGCGCCAGCAGGTCGTCACAGGGGACTGAAGCTTTCTTT. Amino acids: CASRSSQGTEAFF.

This clonotype has a count of ten or more. As DNA, the CDR3 is TGCAGTGCTAGGGTTCTAGCGGGGGCGTACAATGAGCAGTTCTTC. It encodes CSARVLAGAYNEQFF. The rearrangement links TRBV20-1 to TRBJ2-1; 10 nucleotides align to TRBD2. Unmatched junction bases numbered 6, after V lost 3 bases and J lost 4 bases. The CDR3 runs 15 residues. Per the germline V gene, CDR1 is DFQATT and CDR2 is SNEGSKA (reference sequence).

A word on this clonotype: One junction end disagrees with the germline gene, perhaps due to a read error. The CDR3 spells CAISPIGVYEQYF. In nucleotides, the CDR3 is TGTGCCATCAGCCCCATAGGCGTCTACGAGCAGTACTTC. The rearrangement joins TRBV7-8 to TRBJ2-7; D unresolved. The CDR3 has 13 residues. Germline CDR1 is SGHVS and CDR2 is FQNEAQ.

This clonotype was detected ten times or more. The chain combines TRBV5-1 with TRBJ2-2; D gene ambiguous. This CDR3 is built from 17 residues. Between the trimmed V and J ends, which lost 4 bases and 5 bases, there was a span of 21 bases. Germline V gene data show CDR1 as SGHRS and CDR2 as YFSETQ. DNA for the CDR3: TGCGCCAGCAGCCCCACTCGGGCTTTGAAAAGTACCGGGGAGCTGTTTTTT. Encoded protein: CASSPTRALKSTGELFF.

The sample holds many counts of this clonotype. The chain recombines TRBV29-1 with TRBJ2-2; TRBD1 agrees at 7 bases. This CDR3 is built from 15 residues. Germline V CDR1 and CDR2: SQVTM, ANQGSEA. V lost 4 bases, J lost 1 base, and 6 bases stayed unmatched. DNA for the CDR3: TGCAGCGTTGGTCCAGGGGGATTGAACACCGGGGAGCTGTTTTTT. Protein: CSVGPGGLNTGELFF.

The chain uses TRBV12-3 or TRBV12-4 and TRBJ2-3, with 10 bases matching TRBD1. The V gene end was trimmed by 6 bases and the J gene end by 4 bases; junction bases not matched to a gene: 4. CDR3 length: 14 amino acids. CDR3 DNA sequence: TGTGCCAGCAGGGCGACAGGGGGCGCAGATACGCAGTATTTT. Translating it yields CASRATGGADTQYF.

This clonotype showed up many times. The chain couples TRBV11-2 to TRBJ2-2; 12 positions match TRBD2. The germline gives CDR1 SGHAT, CDR2 FQNNGV. V dropped 5 bases and J dropped 7; count of bases not matched to a gene: 5. The CDR3 spans 15 residues. The CDR3 reads CASSALAGGIGELFF. In DNA, the CDR3 is TGTGCCAGCAGCGCTCTAGCGGGAGGGATCGGGGAGCTGTTTTTT.

This clonotype was observed at least ten times. A read error may explain this, as a much larger clone is one base away. The chain uses TRBV20-1 and TRBJ2-6; weak D call: TRBD1 (5 bases). CDR1 is DFQATT, CDR2 SNEGSKA, per germline (reference sequence). This CDR3 is 14 amino acids long. The DNA for the CDR3 is TGCAGTGCCCGAGACGGAGCTGGGGCCAACGGCCTGACTTTC. Encoded protein: CSARDGAGANGLTF.

This clonotype was detected ten times or more. This rearrangement joins TRBV12-3 or TRBV12-4 to TRBJ1-5; D is uncertain. The CDR3 spans 17 residues. Trimming shortened V by 3 bases and J by 2 bases, and 17 bases separated the two germline ends. CDR3 residues: CASSFAVPSLGNQPQHF. The CDR3 nucleotides are TGTGCCAGCAGTTTTGCCGTCCCATCGTTGGGCAATCAGCCCCAGCATTTT.

This clonotype was detected only once. The junction departs from germline at one end; a sequencing error may be responsible. V gene TRBV20-1 combines with J gene TRBJ2-7; D ambiguous. The CDR3 contains 12 residues. Germline V lookup: CDR1 DFQATT, CDR2 SNEGSKA (reference sequence). CDR3 sequence (DNA): TGCAGTGCTGGAGACGAAGGCTACGAGCAGTACTTT. Translation gives CSAGDEGYEQYF.

V and J are TRBV7-9 and TRBJ2-7, with TRBD2 matching over 10 bases. There are 16 residues in the CDR3. CDR1 and CDR2 (germline): SEHNR, FQNEAQ (reference sequence). V shed 3 bases, J shed 2 bases, and the junction held 7 bases outside the gene matches. CDR3 amino acids: CASSLATSGPTYEQYF. CDR3 nucleotides: TGTGCCAGCAGCTTGGCGACTAGCGGGCCTACCTACGAGCAGTACTTC.

The sample holds many counts of this clonotype. The gene calls are TRBV11-2 and TRBJ2-7; TRBD1 might be the D (8 bases). Per the germline V gene, CDR1 is SGHAT and CDR2 is FQNNGV. V lost 5 bases and J 4 bases, leaving 12 bases between the germline ends. This CDR3 has 13 amino acids. CDR3 nucleotides: TGTGCCAGCAGCACAGGGGGGGGTTACGAGCAGTACTTC. Translated: CASSTGGGYEQYF.

The DNA for the CDR3 is TGCAGCGTTGACGGGACTAGCGGGAGAGTTCGTTTTGATGAGCAGTTCTTC. Its translation is CSVDGTSGRVRFDEQFF. The V and J genes are TRBV29-1 and TRBJ2-1, with 14 positions matching TRBD2. The trim removed 3 bases at V and 8 bases at J, leaving 12 bases unmatched. Germline CDR1 SQVTM, CDR2 ANQGSEA. The CDR3 runs 17 residues.

This clonotype appeared many times. The chain combines TRBV29-1 with TRBJ1-1; D perhaps matches TRBD1 (5 bases). The germline gives CDR1 SQVTM, CDR2 ANQGSEA. This CDR3 spans 10 amino acids. Trimming took 3 bases from V and 10 from J, leaving 9 bases between them. The CDR3 loop is CSVDGHRAFF. Here the CDR3 DNA reads TGCAGCGTTGATGGACACCGAGCTTTCTTT. Full variable domain (rest looked up from reference TRBV29-1 and TRBJ1-1): SAVISQKPSRDICQRGTSLTIQCQVDSQVTMMFWYRQQPGQSLTLIATANQGSEATYESGFVIDKFPISRPNLTFSTLTVSNMSPEDSSIYLCSVDGHRAFFGQGTRLTVV.

This clonotype occurred many times. The J gene is TRBJ2-2, the V gene TRBV14, with TRBD2 matching over 12 bases. The V gene's germline CDR1 is SGHDN and CDR2 FVKESK. The CDR3 covers 17 residues. The V segment lost 1 base and the J segment 6 bases; nucleotides outside the gene matches: 6. CDR3: CASSQVSSGRASGELFF. In DNA form, the CDR3 reads TGTGCCAGCAGCCAAGTATCTAGCGGGAGGGCCTCCGGGGAGCTGTTTTTT.

This clonotype was seen ten or more times. The rearrangement uses TRBV2 and TRBJ2-2, with D possibly being TRBD1 (5 bases). Germline values: CDR1 SNHLY, CDR2 FYNNEI. The length of the CDR3 is 15 residues. V gave up 3 bases and J gave up 4 bases, with 12 bases separating them. The CDR3 protein is CASSDSRATTGELFF. The CDR3 DNA follows: TGTGCCAGCAGTGATAGCAGGGCGACCACCGGGGAGCTGTTTTTT.

There are many counts of this clonotype. The chain employs TRBV4-1 and TRBJ2-1; 11 nucleotides line up with TRBD2. The CDR3 consists of 15 residues. V dropped 5 bases and J dropped 2; count of bases not matched to a gene: 2. CDR1 MGHRA and CDR2 YSYEKL come from the germline V gene. In DNA, the CDR3 is TGCGCCAGCAGCATTAGCGGGGGGGCCTACAATGAGCAGTTCTTC. Translation gives CASSISGGAYNEQFF.

This clonotype was seen ten or more times. V and J are TRBV7-2 and TRBJ2-1; tentatively, D is TRBD2 (6 bases). Germline-derived CDR1 and CDR2 are SGHTA and FQGNSA. V lost 1 base and J lost 6, with 10 bases in between. The CDR3 contains 14 residues. CDR3 sequence (DNA): TGTGCCAGCAGCTTAGTGGGTAGCGGCAATGAGCAGTTCTTC. Its protein is CASSLVGSGNEQFF.

This clonotype was seen many times. The rearrangement uses TRBV11-2 and TRBJ2-5; the D is unclear. V lost 3 bases to trimming and J lost 0 bases, with 8 bases between them. Germline loops: CDR1 SGHAT, CDR2 FQNNGV. The CDR3 totals 14 residues. The DNA for the CDR3 is TGTGCCAGCAGCTTCCTTTTTTACCAAGAGACCCAGTACTTC. It encodes CASSFLFYQETQYF.

This clonotype was detected ten times or more. The V gene is TRBV5-1, the J gene TRBJ1-5; tentatively, D is TRBD1 (6 bases). V dropped 2 bases and J dropped 3 bases, with 9 bases sitting between them. The CDR3 extends over 14 amino acids. Germline values: CDR1 SGHRS, CDR2 YFSETQ. This CDR3 is CASSLGGANQPQHF. The CDR3 DNA reads TGCGCCAGCAGCTTAGGGGGGGCCAATCAGCCCCAGCATTTT.

This clonotype appeared many times. V is TRBV12-3 or TRBV12-4 and J is TRBJ2-7, with 9 bases matching TRBD2. The CDR3 has 12 residues. V lost 7 bases, J lost 6 bases, and 4 bases stayed unmatched. CDR3 bases: TGTGCCAGCAACGGGACTAGCCGCGAGCAGTACTTC. It specifies CASNGTSREQYF.

This clonotype was seen repeatedly, ten times or more. This chain joins TRBV3-1 and TRBJ2-1, with D tentatively TRBD1 or TRBD2 (5 bases each). The germline V and J ends were trimmed by 0 bases and 0 bases, with 12 bases remaining between them. CDR1 is LGHDT, CDR2 YNNKEL, per germline (reference sequence). This CDR3 is built from 17 residues. The CDR3 nucleotides read TGTGCCAGCAGCCAAGAACACGAGAGGGGCTCCTACAATGAGCAGTTCTTC. It yields the protein CASSQEHERGSYNEQFF.

This clonotype was picked up many times. A read error may account for a junction end that differs from germline. V gene TRBV27 combines with J gene TRBJ1-5; TRBD1 might be the D (6 bases). This CDR3 contains 13 residues. Germline CDR1 reads MNHEY; CDR2 reads SMNVEV (reference sequence). The CDR3 is CATQGGANRPQHF. The CDR3, as DNA: TGTGCCACCCAAGGGGGGGCGAATCGGCCCCAGCATTTT.